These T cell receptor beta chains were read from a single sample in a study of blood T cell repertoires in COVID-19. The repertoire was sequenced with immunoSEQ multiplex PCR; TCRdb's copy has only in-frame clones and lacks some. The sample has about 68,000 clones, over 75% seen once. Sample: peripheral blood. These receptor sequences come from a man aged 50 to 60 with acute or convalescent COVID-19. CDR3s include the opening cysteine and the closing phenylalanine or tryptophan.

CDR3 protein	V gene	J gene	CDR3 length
CASSQVGGLYGYTF	TRBV3-1/TRBV3-2	TRBJ1-2	14
CASSSRDRVATNEKLFF	TRBV4-1	TRBJ1-4	17
CAWTDSPFDGYTF	TRBV30	TRBJ1-2	13
CASYFGTGGAAFF	TRBV12-3/TRBV12-4	TRBJ1-1	13
CAWSVRGQINTEAFF	TRBV30	TRBJ1-1	15
CASSFNSANTGELFF	TRBV11-1	TRBJ2-2	15
CAISESVAGYNYGYTF	TRBV10-3	TRBJ1-2	16
CASSVGLAGGFQETQYF	TRBV9	TRBJ2-5	17
CASSFRGGESSGANVLTF	TRBV5-8	TRBJ2-6	18
CASRQRTGGPNEKLFF	TRBV2	TRBJ1-4	16
CASSQVGAGTIPSVKNIQYF	TRBV4-1	TRBJ2-4	20
CASSYSLADGYGETQYF	TRBV6-2/TRBV6-3	TRBJ2-5	17
CASSSGLLYEQYF	TRBV5-1	TRBJ2-7	13
CASSPVRSGGASEQFF	TRBV18	TRBJ2-1	16
CASSFYGDQPQHF	TRBV28	TRBJ1-5	13
CASSVATENEQFF	TRBV9	TRBJ2-1	13
CASSLVGQGARGYTF	TRBV11-2	TRBJ1-2	15
CASSVSGDTDTQYF	TRBV11-3	TRBJ2-3	14
CASSVGGGQPQHF	TRBV9	TRBJ1-5	13
CAISGAGRTDTQYF	TRBV10-3	TRBJ2-3	14
CASSLEGGQGFSGNTIYF	TRBV7-8	TRBJ1-3	18
CASRPGGGTGANVLTF	TRBV28	TRBJ2-6	16
CASQPVELGATLYQETQYF	TRBV7-8	TRBJ2-5	19
CATSRPRGGAYTGELFF	TRBV5-1	TRBJ2-2	17
CASSFPPGTTIQETQYF	TRBV5-6	TRBJ2-5	17
CASSYSGGTEAFF	TRBV6-5	TRBJ1-1	13
CASSARGRGYTF	TRBV6-4	TRBJ1-2	12
CASSLGRGTFGGTDTQYF	TRBV11-2	TRBJ2-3	18
CASSPGQSSYEQYF	TRBV9	TRBJ2-7	14
CATSEQGPF	TRBV24-1	TRBJ1-2	9
CASSEPGGWNEQFF	TRBV2	TRBJ2-1	14
CASSAGTGFYYGYTF	TRBV2	TRBJ1-2	15
CASSQDFLGGGARGEQYF	TRBV4-1	TRBJ2-7	18
CASSLGQGTLFF	TRBV12-3/TRBV12-4	TRBJ1-4	12
CASSPPGGVNNEQFF	TRBV7-9	TRBJ2-1	15
CASSSRTSGGPETQYF	TRBV9	TRBJ2-5	16
CAISETRKETQYF	TRBV10-3	TRBJ2-5	13
CASSQLAGGQETQYF	TRBV10-1	TRBJ2-5	15
CASGIPERGGRETQYF	TRBV12-5	TRBJ2-5	16
CASSQSRDIHYGYTF	TRBV23-1	TRBJ1-2	15
CASSHREKLFF	TRBV4-1	TRBJ1-4	11
CATSGGDYSYNEQFF	TRBV15	TRBJ2-1	15
CASSLSWQINEQYF	TRBV27	TRBJ2-7	14
CASSLAAGTSQETQYF	TRBV5-1	TRBJ2-5	16
CASSYFKNTEAFF	TRBV6-2/TRBV6-3	TRBJ1-1	13
CSVGESGGAWKTQYF	TRBV29-1	TRBJ2-5	15
CATSLGGAGRAYNEQFF	TRBV24-1	TRBJ2-1	17
CASSSQGFGDTQYF	TRBV5-8	TRBJ2-3	14
CASSLGGLPTDTQYF	TRBV14	TRBJ2-3	15
CASSLEGTAKIDTQYF	TRBV5-6	TRBJ2-3	16
CASNGQGENIQYF	TRBV2	TRBJ2-4	13
CASSKVGAGSNQPQHF	TRBV4-1	TRBJ1-5	16
CASSNAAGRVEGTDTQYF	TRBV21-1	TRBJ2-3	18
CAITGGEGYSNQPQHF	TRBV6-4	TRBJ1-5	16
CASSSAGGTNNSPLHF	TRBV6-5	TRBJ1-6	16
CATSRDGPVAKLFF	TRBV15	TRBJ1-4	14
CASRPWRGSPLGTDTQYF	TRBV7-9	TRBJ2-3	18
CASRGRQGANSPLHF	TRBV10-2	TRBJ1-6	15
CASSQGTVGNIQYF	TRBV4-1	TRBJ2-4	14